The 13 T cell receptor beta chains below come from one sample, sequenced in a study of regulatory T cells in long-lasting Graves disease. As to time point: persistent/refractory GD, antithyroid drugs over 5 years with positive TRAb. Isolated PBMC RNA provided the starting material for the TCR library. Investigators prepared the TCR beta libraries by applying iRepertoire HTBI primers and Arm-PCR of CDR3 regions. TCRdb re-analysed the multiplex PCR reads in MiXCR, keeping a single row per CDR3 protein. This sample carries 300,000 to 500,000 distinct CDR3 sequences, less than 25% of them seen once, and the ten largest clones take less than 25%. The sequencing used peripheral blood mononuclear cells (PBMCs), collected when the disease was refractory, from a patient treated with antithyroid drugs. The source is a female donor with Graves disease.

In its sample, this clonotype was seen a few times. CDR3 sequence reads: CASSVESSGGEQYF. The CDR3 DNA sequence: TGTGCCAGCAGCGTAGAATCTAGCGGGGGGGAGCAGTACTTC. This chain uses TRBV9 with TRBJ2-7; 11 bases match TRBD2. Trimming at V came to 0 bases and at J to 7 bases, leaving 3 bases not matched to a gene. This CDR3 has 14 amino acids. Germline lookup yields CDR1 SGDLS and CDR2 YYNGEE.

The chain carries TRBV7-9 and TRBJ2-1; D is possibly TRBD2 (5 bases). The length of the CDR3 is 14 residues. Germline CDR1 is SEHNR and CDR2 is FQNEAQ (reference sequence). The germline V and J ends were trimmed by 1 base and 5 bases, with 9 bases remaining between them. CDR3 nucleotides: TGTGCCAGCAGCTTAGATACTAGTGACAATGAGCAGTTCTTC. Translated: CASSLDTSDNEQFF.

The rearrangement uses TRBV19 and TRBJ2-7, with D tentatively TRBD1 or TRBD2 (6 bases each). The germline V gene has CDR1 LNHDA and CDR2 SQIVND (reference sequence). The CDR3 is 13 amino acids. Trimming left V 5 bases short and J 6 bases short, with 14 bases between. CDR3 sequence (DNA): TGTGCCAGTAGTCCCCGGACAGCGGGCGAGCAGTACTTC. Translating gives CASSPRTAGEQYF.

This clonotype was seen ten or more times. The chain has TRBV25-1 and TRBJ1-1; D is possibly TRBD1 (6 bases). The V gene's germline CDR1 is MGHDK and CDR2 SYGVNS. The CDR3 length is 13 residues. With 6 bases removed from V and 0 bases from J, the gap between germline ends came to 8 bases. The DNA of the CDR3 is TGTGCCAGCAGCGGGACACTGAACACTGAAGCTTTCTTT. The encoded protein is CASSGTLNTEAFF.

This clonotype has only a few counts. The chain couples TRBV30 to TRBJ2-7, with D unclear. Trimming stripped 2 bases from V and 2 bases from J, with 13 bases between. The germline V gene encodes CDR1 GTSNPN and CDR2 SVGIG (reference sequence). CDR3 size: 14 residues. Here the CDR3 DNA reads TGTGCCTGGAGTCGACACCCACTAACCTACGAGCAGTACTTC. Translation gives CAWSRHPLTYEQYF.

This chain uses TRBV14 with TRBJ2-3, with TRBD1 identical over 7 bases. The V segment lost 3 bases and the J segment 7 bases; nucleotides outside the gene matches: 4. CDR1 is SGHDN and CDR2 is FVKESK in the germline V gene. CDR3 size: 13 residues. The CDR3: CASSQRQGYTQYF. The CDR3 bases are TGTGCCAGCAGCCAGAGACAGGGATATACGCAGTATTTT.

The CDR3 region is CASSLNVGLMNTEAFF. Written as DNA, the CDR3 is TGTGCCAGCAGCCTAAATGTCGGCCTCATGAACACTGAAGCTTTCTTT. The V gene is TRBV14, the J gene TRBJ1-1; D is unresolved. Germline values: CDR1 SGHDN, CDR2 FVKESK. The CDR3 totals 16 residues. Trimming pared 4 bases from V and 0 bases from J, leaving 15 bases between.

This rearrangement joins TRBV29-1 to TRBJ1-1; D not resolved. Germline V lookup: CDR1 SQVTM, CDR2 ANQGSEA. The CDR3 length is 13 residues. Trimming pared 0 bases from V and 2 bases from J, leaving 7 bases between. The CDR3 sequence: CSVEEVDNTEAFF. CDR3 nucleotide sequence: TGCAGCGTTGAAGAAGTGGACAACACTGAAGCTTTCTTT.

The V and J genes are TRBV19 and TRBJ1-1; D ambiguous. Trimming cost V 7 bases and J 1 base, with 10 bases left between them. The CDR3 is made up of 13 amino acids. Germline lookup yields CDR1 LNHDA and CDR2 SQIVND (reference sequence). CDR3 sequence: CASIQSGNTEAFF. The DNA for the CDR3 is TGTGCCAGTATCCAGTCGGGGAACACTGAAGCTTTCTTT.

The sample holds a few counts of this clonotype. This rearrangement joins TRBV20-1 to TRBJ2-2, with a possible D match to TRBD2 (6 bases). CDR3 size: 21 residues. CDR1 DFQATT and CDR2 SNEGSKA come from the germline V gene (reference sequence). Written as DNA, the CDR3 is TGCAGGACGGACACAACGCCAGTGCTAGAGGGCGACGGGAGAATGCCCGGGGAGCTGTTTTTT. It translates to CRTDTTPVLEGDGRMPGELFF.

This clonotype was picked up many times. The J gene is TRBJ1-1, the V gene TRBV2; the match to TRBD1 covers 7 bases. Germline CDR1 SNHLY, CDR2 FYNNEI. The CDR3 runs to 14 residues. J lost 1 base, V lost 8 bases, and 7 bases had no gene match. The CDR3 DNA is TGTGCCAGCGGCCCAAGACAGGGGAACACTGAAGCTTTCTTT. Its translation is CASGPRQGNTEAFF. The full variable domain, with the rest looked up from reference TRBV2 and TRBJ1-1, is EPEVTQTPSHQVTQMGQEVILRCVPISNHLYFYWYRQILGQKVEFLVSFYNNEISEKSEIFDDQFSVERPDGSNFTLKIRSTKLEDSAMYFCASGPRQGNTEAFFGQGTRLTVV.

On this clonotype itself: A much larger clonotype is one base distant, so this may be a read error. The chain has TRBV3-1 and TRBJ2-1; 15 positions agree with TRBD2. Germline CDR1 reads LGHDT; CDR2 reads YNNKEL (reference sequence). The length of the CDR3 is 18 residues. The CDR3, as DNA: TGTGCCAGCAGCCAGGGACTAGCGGGAGGCCGCAGGTTGGATGAGCAGCTCTTC. This translates into CASSQGLAGGRRLDEQLF.

This clonotype was counted many times. This chain uses TRBV6-1 with TRBJ1-1; possible D gene TRBD1, 6 bases. V lost 2 bases to trimming and J lost 1 base, with 8 bases between them. This CDR3 comprises 14 residues. Per the germline V gene, CDR1 is MNHNS and CDR2 is SASEGT. The CDR3 spells CASSELGGNTEAFF. CDR3 nucleotide sequence: TGTGCCAGCAGTGAATTAGGGGGGAACACTGAAGCTTTCTTT.